A few counts support the clone carrying this TCR beta chain. As yet, its antigen is unknown. Then a second PCR, running roughly 7 to 11 cycles, was carried out with a sample-barcoded 5' primer and a J-beta primer mix. The template-switch adaptor was a 5' adaptor with 12 random nucleotides. It tagged each cDNA molecule. TCRdb reprocessed the 5' RACE reads with MiXCR, giving one entry per CDR3 protein. The sample includes nearly 800,000 distinct CDR3 sequences, approximately 25% seen only once; the top ten take roughly 3.5%. The record originates from a study of blood T cells in healthy people across ages. Notes on the study in general: Lack of knowledge of donor CMV status possibly confounded expanded clonotype changes. Naive CD4+ cells and diversity were both higher in long-lived donors than in aged donors.

The length of the CDR3 is 11 residues. Germline CDR1 and CDR2: MDHEN and SYDVKM. V lost 3 bases and J lost 8, with 7 bases in between. This sample also belongs to another study, concerning T cells of mothers and their children. From that report: Donation involved a few healthy Caucasian mothers and the six children that they had.

What was sequenced was blood. This rearrangement joins TRBV28 to TRBJ1-2, with unresolved D. The sequence came from a boy younger than 18 in good health. The CDR3 bases are TGTGCCAGCAGTTTTGAGGACGGCTACACCTTC. Amino acids: CASSFEDGYTF.